The 16 T cell receptor beta chains below all came from one sample that was sequenced in a study of shared clonotypes between healthy human individuals. TCRdb keeps only in-frame clones here, not all; method: immunoSEQ multiplex PCR. In the table there are around 2,100,000 clones, about 95% of which are singletons. Naive CD8 cells were CD45RO-negative, positively selected for CCR7, excluding terminally differentiated effector memory CD45RA+ cells. Sample: naive CD8+ T cells sorted from blood. These receptors came from a young man in good health.

This clone was seen more than once but under ten times. V gene TRBV19 combines with J gene TRBJ1-1; TRBD1 aligns across 7 bases. Germline V CDR1 and CDR2: LNHDA, SQIVND (reference sequence). There are 15 residues in the CDR3. V trimming: 3 bases; J trimming: 5 bases; junction bases outside the gene matches: 9. The CDR3: CASSITGAPTTEAFF. CDR3 nucleotides: TGTGCCAGTAGTATCACAGGGGCCCCTACGACTGAAGCTTTCTTT.

This chain uses TRBV28 with TRBJ2-7, with D hard to call. The CDR3 has 13 amino acids. Trimming removed 3 bases at V and 0 bases at J, with 6 bases between. Germline V gene sequence: CDR1 MDHEN, CDR2 SYDVKM. The CDR3 loop is CASSFQISYEQYF. The DNA of the CDR3 is TGTGCCAGCAGTTTCCAGATCTCCTACGAGCAGTACTTC.

The chain uses TRBV6-5 and TRBJ1-2; 12 bases fit TRBD1. Losses at the gene ends were 5 bases for V and 4 bases for J; bases not matched to a gene: 2. The CDR3 contains 14 residues. Germline CDR1 and CDR2: MNHEY and SVGAGI. CDR3 bases: TGTGCCAGCAGTGGGACAGGGGGCGTCTATGGCTACACCTTC. Translation gives CASSGTGGVYGYTF.

The chain links TRBV29-1 to TRBJ2-1; D is possibly TRBD2 (6 bases). Germline CDR1 is SQVTM and CDR2 is ANQGSEA. Trimming cost V 3 bases and J 0 bases, with 24 bases left between them. CDR3 length equals 19 residues. CDR3 nucleotides: TGCAGCGTTGAGGGACTGACCTCCAATCTAGGGAGCTCCTACAATGAGCAGTTCTTC. It yields the protein CSVEGLTSNLGSSYNEQFF.

This clone was seen only once. V and J are TRBV27 and TRBJ1-5, with a weak D call TRBD1 (6 bases). The CDR3 length is 14 residues. Germline V gives CDR1 MNHEY, CDR2 SMNVEV (reference sequence). Trimming removed 6 bases at V and 2 bases at J, with 11 bases between. For the CDR3, the DNA is TGTGCCAGCAGAGGAGGGGGTGGCAATCAGCCCCAGCATTTT. It yields the protein CASRGGGGNQPQHF.

CDR3 DNA sequence: TGTGCCAGCAGCGGGGGGACAGGGGGCGGCCCAACTAATGAAAAACTGTTTTTT. This codes for CASSGGTGGGPTNEKLFF. The chain couples TRBV11-2 to TRBJ1-4; 12 nucleotides align to TRBD1. The J segment lost 0 bases and the V segment lost 5 bases, leaving 7 bases of the junction unmatched. The CDR3 is made up of 18 amino acids. Germline V gene lookup returns CDR1 SGHAT and CDR2 FQNNGV.

This clone has only one observation. V usage is TRBV7-9 and J usage is TRBJ1-1, with D uncertain. This CDR3 is built from 14 residues. Trimming took off 2 bases at V and 2 bases at J, with 9 bases between the two ends. Germline CDR1 reads SEHNR; CDR2 reads FQNEAQ (reference sequence). The CDR3 nucleotides read TGTGCCAGCAGCTTACTGAAATTAAACACTGAAGCTTTCTTT. This translates into CASSLLKLNTEAFF.

This clone has a single count. This chain uses TRBV2 with TRBJ1-1; 8 bases fit TRBD1. Germline-derived CDR1 and CDR2 are SNHLY and FYNNEI. CDR3 length: 14 residues. J was trimmed by 0 bases and V by 10 bases; bases with no gene match: 7. CDR3 sequence (DNA): TGTGCCACACAGCAGGGGGCTATGAACACTGAAGCTTTCTTT. Protein sequence: CATQQGAMNTEAFF.

The chain couples TRBV6-5 to TRBJ2-1, with 8 nucleotides matching TRBD2. J gave up 3 bases and V 6 bases, and 4 bases lay outside the gene matches. CDR3 length: 14 residues. CDR1 is MNHEY and CDR2 is SVGAGI in the germline V gene. CDR3 amino acids: CASSLRGGYNEQFF. Written as DNA, the CDR3 is TGTGCCAGCAGCTTACGGGGGGGCTACAATGAGCAGTTCTTC.

The DNA of the CDR3 is TGTGCCAGCAGTGGAAACAGGGGGACTAACTATGGCTACACCTTC. Protein product: CASSGNRGTNYGYTF. This rearrangement joins TRBV25-1 to TRBJ1-2; 8 nucleotides agree with TRBD1. V was clipped by 4 bases and J by 0 bases; unmatched bases: 4. The germline V gene has CDR1 MGHDK and CDR2 SYGVNS. The CDR3 is 15 residues long.

The chain is built from TRBV28 and TRBJ2-2; 8 nucleotides match TRBD1. V trimming: 4 bases; J trimming: 6 bases; junction bases outside the gene matches: 16. This CDR3 has 18 amino acids. Germline CDR1 is MDHEN and CDR2 is SYDVKM. CDR3 protein: CASSSYRADRVESGELFF. DNA of the CDR3: TGTGCCAGCAGTTCCTACCGGGCGGACAGGGTAGAATCCGGGGAGCTGTTTTTT. Variable domain in full (rest from reference TRBV28 and TRBJ2-2): DVKVTQSSRYLVKRTGEKVFLECVQDMDHENMFWYRQDPGLGLRLIYFSYDVKMKEKGDIPEGYSVSREKKERFSLILESASTNQTSMYLCASSSYRADRVESGELFFGEGSRLTVL.

The rearrangement links TRBV6-1 to TRBJ1-4; D might be TRBD1 (6 bases). The CDR3 has 14 residues. Trimming stripped 2 bases from V and 4 bases from J, with 8 bases between. The germline gives CDR1 MNHNS, CDR2 SASEGT. CDR3 in DNA: TGTGCCAGCAGTGAAATAGGGGGTAATGAAAAACTGTTTTTT. Its protein product is CASSEIGGNEKLFF.

This chain joins TRBV5-5 and TRBJ2-7; 7 nucleotides agree with TRBD1. This CDR3 contains 15 residues. CDR1 and CDR2 (germline): SGHKS, YYEKEE (reference sequence). Losses at the gene ends were 0 bases for V and 3 bases for J; bases not matched to a gene: 6. The CDR3 reads CASSLGWTGGYEQYF. Written as DNA, the CDR3 is TGTGCCAGCAGCTTGGGTTGGACAGGTGGCTACGAGCAGTACTTC.

The chain is built from TRBV5-6 and TRBJ2-1; a weak D match, TRBD2 (6 bases). The CDR3 is made up of 13 amino acids. Germline V lookup: CDR1 SGHDT, CDR2 YYEEEE. Trimming cost V 4 bases and J 3 bases, with 8 bases left between them. The CDR3 DNA reads as TGTGCCAGCAGCGACGGGGGCTACAATGAGCAGTTCTTC. Translated, it gives CASSDGGYNEQFF.

The chain has TRBV9 and TRBJ1-2, with 8 bases aligning to TRBD1. The CDR3 spans 17 residues. Germline V gene sequence: CDR1 SGDLS, CDR2 YYNGEE. The V segment lost 0 bases and the J segment 6 bases; nucleotides outside the gene matches: 13. The CDR3 region has the DNA TGTGCCAGCAGCGTAGGGCCCCAGGGGGGACAGGTCGATGGCTACACCTTC. Its translation is CASSVGPQGGQVDGYTF.

The gene calls are TRBV7-2 and TRBJ2-1, with TRBD2 as a possible D gene (6 bases). The germline CDR1 and CDR2 sequences are SGHTA and FQGNSA. The V end lost 6 bases, the J end lost 2 bases, and 14 bases lay between the germline ends. This CDR3 has 15 amino acids. The CDR3 loop is CASRFRDLTYNEQFF. Written as DNA, the CDR3 is TGTGCCAGCAGATTCCGGGACTTGACCTACAATGAGCAGTTCTTC.